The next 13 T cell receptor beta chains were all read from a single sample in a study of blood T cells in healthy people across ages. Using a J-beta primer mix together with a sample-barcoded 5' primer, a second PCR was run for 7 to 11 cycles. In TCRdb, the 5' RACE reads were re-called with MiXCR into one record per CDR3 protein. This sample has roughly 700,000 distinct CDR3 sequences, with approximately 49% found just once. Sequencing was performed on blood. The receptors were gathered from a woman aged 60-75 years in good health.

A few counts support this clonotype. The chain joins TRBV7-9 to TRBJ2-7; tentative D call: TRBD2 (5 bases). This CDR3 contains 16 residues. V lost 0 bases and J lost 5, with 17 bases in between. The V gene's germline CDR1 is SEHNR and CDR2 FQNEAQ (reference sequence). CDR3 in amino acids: CASSLARVRDNDEQYF. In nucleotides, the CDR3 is TGTGCCAGCAGCTTAGCGCGCGTGAGGGATAACGACGAGCAGTACTTC.

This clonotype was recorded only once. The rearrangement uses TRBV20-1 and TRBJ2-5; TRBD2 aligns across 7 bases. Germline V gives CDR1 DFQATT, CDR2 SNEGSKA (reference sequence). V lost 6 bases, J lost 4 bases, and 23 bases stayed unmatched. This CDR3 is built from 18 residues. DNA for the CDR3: TGCAGTGCCTTAGACGGCGGGAGCACCTCCCCCCTATCAGAGACCCAGTACTTC. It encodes CSALDGGSTSPLSETQYF.

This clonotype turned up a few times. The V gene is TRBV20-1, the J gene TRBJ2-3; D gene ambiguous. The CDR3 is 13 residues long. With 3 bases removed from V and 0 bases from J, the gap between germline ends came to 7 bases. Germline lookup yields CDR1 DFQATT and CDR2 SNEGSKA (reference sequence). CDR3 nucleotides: TGCAGTGCTAGGTCCTCTAGCACAGATACGCAGTATTTT. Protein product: CSARSSSTDTQYF.

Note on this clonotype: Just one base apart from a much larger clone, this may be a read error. The CDR3 nucleotides are TGCGTCAGCAGCCCACTTCAGGGGGCGAATTCACCCCTCCACTTT. Protein sequence: CVSSPLQGANSPLHF. V usage is TRBV4-3 and J usage is TRBJ1-6; 8 bases map to TRBD1. CDR1 and CDR2 from the germline V gene are LGHNA and YSLEER. The CDR3 contains 15 residues.

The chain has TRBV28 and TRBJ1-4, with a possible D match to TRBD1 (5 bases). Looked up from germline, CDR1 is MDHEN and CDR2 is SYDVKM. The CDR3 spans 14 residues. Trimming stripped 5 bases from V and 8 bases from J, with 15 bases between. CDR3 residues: CASSPPADREKLFF. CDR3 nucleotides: TGTGCCAGCAGTCCTCCCGCTGACAGAGAAAAACTGTTTTTT.

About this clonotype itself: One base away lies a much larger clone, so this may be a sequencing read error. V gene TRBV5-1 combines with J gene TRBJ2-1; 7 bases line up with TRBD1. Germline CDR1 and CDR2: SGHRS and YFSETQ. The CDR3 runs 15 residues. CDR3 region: CASSLEGQLYDEQFF. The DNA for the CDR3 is TGCGCCAGCAGCTTGGAGGGACAGCTCTACGATGAGCAGTTCTTC.

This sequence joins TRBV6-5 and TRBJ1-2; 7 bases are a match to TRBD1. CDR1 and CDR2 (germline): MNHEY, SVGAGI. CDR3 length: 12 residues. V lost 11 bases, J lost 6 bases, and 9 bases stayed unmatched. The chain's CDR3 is CAAQQGSHGYTF. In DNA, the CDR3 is TGTGCCGCCCAACAGGGGAGCCATGGCTACACCTTC.

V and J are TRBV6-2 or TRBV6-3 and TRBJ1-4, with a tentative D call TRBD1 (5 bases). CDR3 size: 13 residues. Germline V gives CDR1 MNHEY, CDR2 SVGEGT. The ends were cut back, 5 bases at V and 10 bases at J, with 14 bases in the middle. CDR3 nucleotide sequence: TGTGCCAGCAGTCCCAGGGAGGGTGGAAAACTGTTTTTT. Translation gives CASSPREGGKLFF.

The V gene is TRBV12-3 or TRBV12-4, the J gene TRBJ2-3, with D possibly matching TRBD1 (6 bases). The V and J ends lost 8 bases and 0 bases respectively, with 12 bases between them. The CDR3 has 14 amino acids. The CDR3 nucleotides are TGTGCCAGCGGTTGGACAGCTAGCACAGATACGCAGTATTTT. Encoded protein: CASGWTASTDTQYF.

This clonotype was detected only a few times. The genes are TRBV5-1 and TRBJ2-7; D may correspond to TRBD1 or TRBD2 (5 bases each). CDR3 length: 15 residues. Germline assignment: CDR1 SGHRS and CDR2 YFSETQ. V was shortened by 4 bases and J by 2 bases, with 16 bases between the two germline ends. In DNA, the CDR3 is TGCGCCAGCAGCCCAGACAGCGGTCGAACCTACGAGCAGTACTTC. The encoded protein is CASSPDSGRTYEQYF. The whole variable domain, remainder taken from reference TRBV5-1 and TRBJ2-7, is KAGVTQTPRYLIKTRGQQVTLSCSPISGHRSVSWYQQTPGQGLQFLFEYFSETQRNKGNFPGRFSGRQFSNSRSEMNVSTLELGDSALYLCASSPDSGRTYEQYFGPGTRLTVT.

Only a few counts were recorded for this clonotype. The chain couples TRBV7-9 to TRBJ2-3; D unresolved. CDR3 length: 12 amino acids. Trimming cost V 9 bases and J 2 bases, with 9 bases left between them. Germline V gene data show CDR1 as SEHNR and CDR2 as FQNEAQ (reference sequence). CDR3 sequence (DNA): TGTGCCAGTATACAGCTCACAGATACGCAGTATTTT. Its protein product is CASIQLTDTQYF.

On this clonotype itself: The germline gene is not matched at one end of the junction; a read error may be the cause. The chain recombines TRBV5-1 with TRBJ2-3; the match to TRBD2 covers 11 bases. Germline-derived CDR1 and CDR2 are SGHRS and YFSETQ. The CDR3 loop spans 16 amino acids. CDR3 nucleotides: TGCGCCAGCAGCTCGACTAGCGGGACCTCTGCAGATGCGCAGTATTTT. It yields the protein CASSSTSGTSADAQYF.

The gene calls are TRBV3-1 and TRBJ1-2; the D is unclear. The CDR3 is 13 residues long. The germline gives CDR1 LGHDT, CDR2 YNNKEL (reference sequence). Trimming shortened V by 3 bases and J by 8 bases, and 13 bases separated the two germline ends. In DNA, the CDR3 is TGTGCCAGCAGCCAGTTTACCCAGTGCGGCTACACCTTC. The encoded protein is CASSQFTQCGYTF.